One TCR beta chain is described in this entry. The antigen is unknown. The repertoire was sequenced with immunoSEQ multiplex PCR; TCRdb's copy has only in-frame clones and lacks some. The sample lists roughly 7,000 clones; about nine tenths were seen once. Germline V gene lookup returns CDR1 MNHNY and CDR2 SVGAGI (reference sequence). The CDR3 length is 13 residues. Trimming removed 5 bases at V and 1 base at J, with 8 bases between. This sample is drawn from a study of OX40 agonist ivuxolimab in advanced cancers. Study-level results: At 0.1 to 3.0 mg/kg, CD4+ and CD8+ blood T cells expanded clonally by week 6.

The sequences come from CD4+ or CD8+ T cells sorted from blood, collected in a trial of the OX40 agonist ivuxolimab. The chain recombines TRBV6-6 with TRBJ1-1, with D uncertain. This TCR came from an adult with an advanced solid tumor such as melanoma, head and neck, liver or kidney cancer. The CDR3 bases are TGTGCCAGCAGTCCCCTGTGGAACACTGAAGCTTTCTTT. It specifies CASSPLWNTEAFF.